Listed below are T cell receptor beta chains from one sample, sequenced in a study of blood T cell repertoires in COVID-19. The data were produced by immunoSEQ multiplex PCR, yet TCRdb's version contains in-frame clones alone and is incomplete. In the table there are over 300,000 clones, around 90% of which are singletons. Specimen: PBMCs or T cells enriched from blood (not recorded which). All receptors come from a woman aged 25 to 39 who had recovered from COVID-19. CDR3s include the opening cysteine and the closing phenylalanine or tryptophan. The D gene is left open where the match is weak. Clone size is given for some rows only: seen once, a few or many times, or a class if the clone is expanded.

J gene: TRBJ1-1
D gene: NA
clone size: NA
V gene: TRBV10-2
CDR3 DNA: TGCGCCAGCAGTGAGTCGAGGAGCTCTGAAGCTTTCTTT
CDR3 protein: CASSESRSSEAFF

J gene: TRBJ1-1
D gene: TRBD1
clone size: once
V gene: TRBV2
CDR3 DNA: TGTGCCAGCAGCCCCAGGACAGGATCGAACACTGAAGCTTTCTTT
CDR3 protein: CASSPRTGSNTEAFF

J gene: TRBJ1-5
D gene: NA
clone size: NA
V gene: TRBV6-5
CDR3 DNA: TGTGCCAGCAGTCCGTTGACGGGGAATCAGCCCCAGCATTTT
CDR3 protein: CASSPLTGNQPQHF

J gene: TRBJ2-1
D gene: NA
clone size: many
V gene: TRBV2
CDR3 DNA: TGTGCCAGCGCCGGCGGGGATGAGCAGTTCTTC
CDR3 protein: CASAGGDEQFF

J gene: TRBJ2-7
D gene: TRBD1
clone size: once
V gene: TRBV5-4
CDR3 DNA: TGTGCCAGCAGCCCGGGACAGGATACCTACGAGCAGTACTTC
CDR3 protein: CASSPGQDTYEQYF

J gene: TRBJ1-2
D gene: NA
clone size: NA
V gene: TRBV15
CDR3 DNA: TGTGCCACCAGCAGAGATCGGACTGCGGGTAACTATGGCTACACCTTC
CDR3 protein: CATSRDRTAGNYGYTF

J gene: TRBJ1-4
D gene: NA
clone size: NA
V gene: TRBV5-6
CDR3 DNA: TGTGCCAGCAGCTGGGGCGGGAACAAAGAAAAACTGTTTTTT
CDR3 protein: CASSWGGNKEKLFF

J gene: TRBJ1-1
D gene: NA
clone size: NA
V gene: TRBV19
CDR3 DNA: TGTGCCAGTAGTATGGGCAGACGCACTGAAGCTTTCTTT
CDR3 protein: CASSMGRRTEAFF

J gene: TRBJ1-2
D gene: TRBD1
clone size: NA
V gene: TRBV18
CDR3 DNA: TGTGCCAGCACAGAACGGGACAGGGATGGCTACACCTTC
CDR3 protein: CASTERDRDGYTF

J gene: TRBJ1-2
D gene: TRBD1
clone size: NA
V gene: TRBV14
CDR3 DNA: TGTGCCAGCAGACTCACCGGGACAGGGGGCGCGAGTGGCTACACCTTC
CDR3 protein: CASRLTGTGGASGYTF

J gene: TRBJ2-3
D gene: NA
clone size: NA
V gene: TRBV9
CDR3 DNA: TGTGCCAGCAGCGTAGAAGGGACACCCACAGATACGCAGTATTTT
CDR3 protein: CASSVEGTPTDTQYF

J gene: TRBJ1-5
D gene: TRBD1
clone size: NA
V gene: TRBV27
CDR3 DNA: TGTGCCAGCAGTTTATTTGGCAGGGGGCAATGGCAGCCCCAGCATTTT
CDR3 protein: CASSLFGRGQWQPQHF

J gene: TRBJ1-6
D gene: TRBD1
clone size: NA
V gene: TRBV2
CDR3 DNA: TGTGCCAGCAGCCTGGACAGGGCTGGGGATTCACCCCTCCACTTT
CDR3 protein: CASSLDRAGDSPLHF

J gene: TRBJ1-1
D gene: NA
clone size: NA
V gene: TRBV2
CDR3 DNA: TGTGCCAGCAGCCAATTGGGGCCGGTTACTGAAGCTTTCTTT
CDR3 protein: CASSQLGPVTEAFF

J gene: TRBJ2-1
D gene: TRBD2
clone size: once
V gene: TRBV7-2
CDR3 DNA: TGTGCCAGCAGCTTACGGCTAGCGGGGGGAAGCTCCTACAATGAGCAGTTCTTC
CDR3 protein: CASSLRLAGGSSYNEQFF

J gene: TRBJ1-1
D gene: TRBD1
clone size: many
V gene: TRBV7-3
CDR3 DNA: TGTGCCAGCAGCTTAACCAGGGGGCAGACTGAAGCTTTCTTT
CDR3 protein: CASSLTRGQTEAFF

J gene: TRBJ2-2
D gene: NA
clone size: NA
V gene: TRBV19
CDR3 DNA: TGTGCCAGTAGTATTCCAGGGTACGGCGGGGAGCTGTTTTTT
CDR3 protein: CASSIPGYGGELFF

J gene: TRBJ1-2
D gene: TRBD1
clone size: NA
V gene: TRBV4-1
CDR3 DNA: TGCGCCAGCAGCCAAGATGCCGGGACAGGGGATGGCTACACCTTC
CDR3 protein: CASSQDAGTGDGYTF

J gene: TRBJ2-1
D gene: TRBD2
clone size: NA
V gene: TRBV7-9
CDR3 DNA: TGTGCCAGCAGCTTAGTCACTAGCGGGGGCTACAATGAGCAGTTCTTC
CDR3 protein: CASSLVTSGGYNEQFF

J gene: TRBJ1-1
D gene: TRBD1
clone size: NA
V gene: TRBV7-2
CDR3 DNA: TGTGCCAGCAGCTCGACAGGGATCACTGAAGCTTTCTTT
CDR3 protein: CASSSTGITEAFF

J gene: TRBJ1-1
D gene: TRBD1
clone size: NA
V gene: TRBV7-8
CDR3 DNA: TGTGCCAGCAGCGCCCGGGACAGGGCTGGTGCTTTCTTT
CDR3 protein: CASSARDRAGAFF

J gene: TRBJ2-1
D gene: TRBD2
clone size: NA
V gene: TRBV2
CDR3 DNA: TGTGCCTCTTCCCGGACTAGCGGGACTTACAATGAGCAGTTCTTC
CDR3 protein: CASSRTSGTYNEQFF

J gene: TRBJ2-5
D gene: NA
clone size: NA
V gene: TRBV2
CDR3 DNA: TGTGCCAGCAGTGTCCGTCCCGGAGAGACCCAGTACTTC
CDR3 protein: CASSVRPGETQYF

J gene: TRBJ1-1
D gene: NA
clone size: NA
V gene: TRBV9
CDR3 DNA: TGTGCCAGCAGCGTAGGCGAGGGAAGGGCTTTCTTT
CDR3 protein: CASSVGEGRAFF

J gene: TRBJ2-4
D gene: TRBD2
clone size: NA
V gene: TRBV4-3
CDR3 DNA: TGCGCCAGCAGCCAAGATCCAGCGGGGTTAGCCAAAAACATTCAGTACTTC
CDR3 protein: CASSQDPAGLAKNIQYF

J gene: TRBJ1-2
D gene: TRBD1
clone size: NA
V gene: TRBV10-3
CDR3 DNA: TGTGCCATCAGTGATCCTGGGGGACAGGGGAATTATGGCTACACCTTC
CDR3 protein: CAISDPGGQGNYGYTF

J gene: TRBJ1-5
D gene: NA
clone size: once
V gene: TRBV19
CDR3 DNA: TGTGCCAGTAGTATTACAGGTAGAAATCAGCCCCAGCATTTT
CDR3 protein: CASSITGRNQPQHF

J gene: TRBJ2-3
D gene: TRBD2
clone size: NA
V gene: TRBV9
CDR3 DNA: TGTGCCAGCAGCGCCGGGACTAGCTCGGCAGATACGCAGTATTTT
CDR3 protein: CASSAGTSSADTQYF

J gene: TRBJ2-5
D gene: NA
clone size: NA
V gene: TRBV7-3
CDR3 DNA: TGTGCCAGCAGCTCCGGAACGAGAGGGCCCGAATCGGCCCAGTACTTC
CDR3 protein: CASSSGTRGPESAQYF

J gene: TRBJ1-6
D gene: NA
clone size: NA
V gene: TRBV15
CDR3 DNA: TGTGCCACCAGCAGACTACAGGAAATCAGTTCACCCCTCCACTTT
CDR3 protein: CATSRLQEISSPLHF

J gene: TRBJ2-7
D gene: TRBD1
clone size: NA
V gene: TRBV11-2
CDR3 DNA: TGTGCCAGCAGCTCAAGTAGGGGACAGGGTGACAACGAGCAGTACTTC
CDR3 protein: CASSSSRGQGDNEQYF

J gene: TRBJ1-1
D gene: TRBD1
clone size: NA
V gene: TRBV5-5
CDR3 DNA: TGTGCCAGCAGCTTGTCCCCCTCCGGGACAGGCGCCACTGAAGCTTTCTTT
CDR3 protein: CASSLSPSGTGATEAFF

J gene: TRBJ1-1
D gene: NA
clone size: NA
V gene: TRBV7-9
CDR3 DNA: TGTGCCAGCAGCAGTGGCGGGACTGAAGCTTTCTTT
CDR3 protein: CASSSGGTEAFF

J gene: TRBJ1-2
D gene: TRBD1
clone size: NA
V gene: TRBV5-8
CDR3 DNA: TGTGCCAGCAGCCAACAGGGGCCCTATGGCTACACCTTC
CDR3 protein: CASSQQGPYGYTF

J gene: TRBJ1-2
D gene: NA
clone size: once
V gene: TRBV7-9
CDR3 DNA: TGTGCCAGCAGCCCAGCGGGGTGGCCCGCTAACTATGGCTACACCTTC
CDR3 protein: CASSPAGWPANYGYTF

J gene: TRBJ2-5
D gene: NA
clone size: NA
V gene: TRBV4-2
CDR3 DNA: TGTGCCAGCAGCCAACAGCCGGGGGAGACCCAGTACTTC
CDR3 protein: CASSQQPGETQYF

J gene: TRBJ1-1
D gene: TRBD1
clone size: NA
V gene: TRBV7-3
CDR3 DNA: TGTGCCAGCAGCCCGTCCGGGACAGCGGACACTGAAGCTTTCTTT
CDR3 protein: CASSPSGTADTEAFF

J gene: TRBJ1-4
D gene: NA
clone size: NA
V gene: TRBV21-1
CDR3 DNA: TGTGCCAGCAGCAAACTAACGCCGGGACAGCTAAATGAAAAACTGTTTTTT
CDR3 protein: CASSKLTPGQLNEKLFF

J gene: TRBJ1-1
D gene: NA
clone size: NA
V gene: TRBV4-2
CDR3 DNA: TGTGCCAGCAGACAGAACACAGGGTTACTGACTGAAGCTTTCTTT
CDR3 protein: CASRQNTGLLTEAFF

J gene: TRBJ1-1
D gene: NA
clone size: NA
V gene: TRBV3-1/TRBV3-2
CDR3 DNA: TGTGCCAGCAGCCAACTGACAGGACAAATGAACACTGAAGCTTTCTTT
CDR3 protein: CASSQLTGQMNTEAFF

J gene: TRBJ2-3
D gene: TRBD2
clone size: NA
V gene: TRBV5-8
CDR3 DNA: TGTGCCAGCAGCTGGGGGGCTAGCGGGCGTAGCACAGATACGCAGTATTTT
CDR3 protein: CASSWGASGRSTDTQYF

J gene: TRBJ1-1
D gene: TRBD1
clone size: NA
V gene: TRBV18
CDR3 DNA: TGTGCCAGCTCACCACTTCGGACAGGGGGCGCCCCGAACACTGAAGCTTTCTTT
CDR3 protein: CASSPLRTGGAPNTEAFF

J gene: TRBJ2-1
D gene: NA
clone size: NA
V gene: TRBV11-2
CDR3 DNA: TGTGCCAGCAGCTTAGGGTACAGTCGGACTCCCCTCGCCAATGAGCAGTTCTTC
CDR3 protein: CASSLGYSRTPLANEQFF

J gene: TRBJ1-5
D gene: NA
clone size: NA
V gene: TRBV2
CDR3 DNA: TGTGCCAGCAGCGGGGGGACAACTAGCCATCAGCCCCAGCATTTT
CDR3 protein: CASSGGTTSHQPQHF

J gene: TRBJ2-5
D gene: TRBD1
clone size: NA
V gene: TRBV6-5
CDR3 DNA: TGTGCCAGCAGGACAGGGGGCGAAGAGACCCAGTACTTC
CDR3 protein: CASRTGGEETQYF

J gene: TRBJ1-2
D gene: TRBD1
clone size: NA
V gene: TRBV30
CDR3 DNA: TGTACCTGGAACAGGGGGGATAGGTATGGCTACACCTTC
CDR3 protein: CTWNRGDRYGYTF

J gene: TRBJ2-2
D gene: NA
clone size: few
V gene: TRBV18
CDR3 DNA: TGTGCCAGCTCACCAGTTCAGGGGACGAGCACCGGGGAGCTGTTTTTT
CDR3 protein: CASSPVQGTSTGELFF

J gene: TRBJ1-3
D gene: NA
clone size: NA
V gene: TRBV5-1
CDR3 DNA: TGCGCCAGCAGCTTCGGACAGTCCAAGGGAAACACCATATATTTT
CDR3 protein: CASSFGQSKGNTIYF

J gene: TRBJ1-3
D gene: NA
clone size: NA
V gene: TRBV7-5
CDR3 DNA: TGTGCCAGAAGCTTAAGGCACAGATACTCTGGAAACACCATATATTTT
CDR3 protein: CARSLRHRYSGNTIYF

J gene: TRBJ2-2
D gene: TRBD2
clone size: NA
V gene: TRBV5-1
CDR3 DNA: TGCGCCAGCAGCTTGCTGGGACTAGCGGCCCCGAACACCGGGGAGCTGTTTTTT
CDR3 protein: CASSLLGLAAPNTGELFF

J gene: TRBJ1-1
D gene: TRBD1
clone size: few
V gene: TRBV6-5
CDR3 DNA: TGTGCCAGCAGCCCACGGGACAGGGGGAACACTGAAGCTTTCTTT
CDR3 protein: CASSPRDRGNTEAFF

J gene: TRBJ2-1
D gene: TRBD2
clone size: NA
V gene: TRBV6-2/TRBV6-3
CDR3 DNA: TGTGCCAGCAGTTACTCGACACGGCTAGCGGGGTACAATGAGCAGTTCTTC
CDR3 protein: CASSYSTRLAGYNEQFF

J gene: TRBJ1-1
D gene: NA
clone size: few
V gene: TRBV9
CDR3 DNA: TGTGCCAGCAGCGTAGTAGCCATGAACACTGAAGCTTTCTTT
CDR3 protein: CASSVVAMNTEAFF

J gene: TRBJ1-6
D gene: NA
clone size: NA
V gene: TRBV30
CDR3 DNA: TGTGCCTGGAGTGTGGGACGGGGGAATAATTCACCCCTCCACTTT
CDR3 protein: CAWSVGRGNNSPLHF

J gene: TRBJ1-2
D gene: TRBD1
clone size: NA
V gene: TRBV19
CDR3 DNA: TGTGCCAGTAGTATTAGTGAGACAGGGGGTAGCTATGGCTACACCTTC
CDR3 protein: CASSISETGGSYGYTF

J gene: TRBJ2-6
D gene: TRBD1
clone size: few
V gene: TRBV5-6
CDR3 DNA: TGTGCCAGCAGCTCGGGTCGGACAGGGTTATCTGGGGCCAACGTCCTGACTTTC
CDR3 protein: CASSSGRTGLSGANVLTF